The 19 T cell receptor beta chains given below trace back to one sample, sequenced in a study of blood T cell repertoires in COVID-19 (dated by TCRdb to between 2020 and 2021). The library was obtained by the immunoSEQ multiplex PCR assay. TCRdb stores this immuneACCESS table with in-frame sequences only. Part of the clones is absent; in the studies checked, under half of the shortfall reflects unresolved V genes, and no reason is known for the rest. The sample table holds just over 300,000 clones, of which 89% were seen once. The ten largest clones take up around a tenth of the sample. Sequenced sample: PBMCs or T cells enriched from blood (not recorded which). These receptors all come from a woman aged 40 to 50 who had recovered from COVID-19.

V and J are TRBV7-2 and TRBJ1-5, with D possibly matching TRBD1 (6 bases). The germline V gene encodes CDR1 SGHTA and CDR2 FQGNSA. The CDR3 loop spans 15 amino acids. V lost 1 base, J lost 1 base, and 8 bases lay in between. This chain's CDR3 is CASSLVGQSNQPQHF. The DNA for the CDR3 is TGTGCCAGCAGCTTAGTGGGACAAAGCAATCAGCCCCAGCATTTT.

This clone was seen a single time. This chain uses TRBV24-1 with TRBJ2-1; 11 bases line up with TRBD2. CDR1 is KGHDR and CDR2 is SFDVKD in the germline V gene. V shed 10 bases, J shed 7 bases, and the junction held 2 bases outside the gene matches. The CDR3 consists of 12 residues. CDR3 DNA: TGTGCCACGACTAGCGGGAAGAATGAGCAGTTCTTC. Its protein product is CATTSGKNEQFF.

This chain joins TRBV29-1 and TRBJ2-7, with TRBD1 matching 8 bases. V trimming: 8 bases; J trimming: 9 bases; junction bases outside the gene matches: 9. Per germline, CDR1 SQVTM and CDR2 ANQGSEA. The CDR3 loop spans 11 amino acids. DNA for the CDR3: TGCAGCTACCTTTCCGGGACAGGGCAGTACTTC. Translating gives CSYLSGTGQYF.

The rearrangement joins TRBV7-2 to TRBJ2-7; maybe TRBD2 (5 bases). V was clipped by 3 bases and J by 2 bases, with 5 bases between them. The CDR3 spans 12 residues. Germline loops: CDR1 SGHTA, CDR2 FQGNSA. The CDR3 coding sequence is TGTGCCAGCAGCTTCGGGACCTACGAGCAGTACTTC. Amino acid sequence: CASSFGTYEQYF.

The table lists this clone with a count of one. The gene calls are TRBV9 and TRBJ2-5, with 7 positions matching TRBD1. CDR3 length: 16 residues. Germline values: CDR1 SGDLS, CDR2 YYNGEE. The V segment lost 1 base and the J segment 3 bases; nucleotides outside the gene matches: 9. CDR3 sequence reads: CASSVRGRQGEETQYF. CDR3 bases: TGTGCCAGCAGCGTAAGGGGACGGCAGGGGGAAGAGACCCAGTACTTC.

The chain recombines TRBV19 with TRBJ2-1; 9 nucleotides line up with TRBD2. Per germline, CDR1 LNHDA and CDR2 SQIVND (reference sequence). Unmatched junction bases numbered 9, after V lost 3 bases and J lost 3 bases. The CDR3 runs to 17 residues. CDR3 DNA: TGTGCCAGTAGTATGGCGGGGAAGCGGGGGGTCTACAATGAGCAGTTCTTC. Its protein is CASSMAGKRGVYNEQFF.

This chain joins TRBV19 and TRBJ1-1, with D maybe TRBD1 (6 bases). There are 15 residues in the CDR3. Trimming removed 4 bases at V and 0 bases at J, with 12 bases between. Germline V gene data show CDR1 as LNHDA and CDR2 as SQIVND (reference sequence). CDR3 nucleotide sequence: TGTGCCAGTAGTAATCGGGACAACATGAACACTGAAGCTTTCTTT. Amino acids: CASSNRDNMNTEAFF.

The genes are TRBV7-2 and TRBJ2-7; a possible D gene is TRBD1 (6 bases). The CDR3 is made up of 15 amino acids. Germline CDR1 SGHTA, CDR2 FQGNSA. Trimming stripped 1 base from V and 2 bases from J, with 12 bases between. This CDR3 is CASSLVVTGTYEQYF. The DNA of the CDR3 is TGTGCCAGCAGCTTAGTTGTGACAGGAACCTACGAGCAGTACTTC. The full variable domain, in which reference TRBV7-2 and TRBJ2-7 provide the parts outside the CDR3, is GAGVSQSPSNKVTEKGKDVELRCDPISGHTALYWYRQSLGQGLEFLIYFQGNSAPDKSGLPSDRFSAERTGGSVSTLTIQRTQQEDSAVYLCASSLVVTGTYEQYFGPGTRLTVT.

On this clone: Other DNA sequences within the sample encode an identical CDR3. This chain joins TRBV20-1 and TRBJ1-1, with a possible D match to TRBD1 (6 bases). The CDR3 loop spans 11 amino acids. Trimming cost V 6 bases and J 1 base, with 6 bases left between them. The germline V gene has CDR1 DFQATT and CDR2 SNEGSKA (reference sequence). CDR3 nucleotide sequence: TGCAGTGCCAGGGGGAACACTGAAGCTTTCTTT. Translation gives CSARGNTEAFF.

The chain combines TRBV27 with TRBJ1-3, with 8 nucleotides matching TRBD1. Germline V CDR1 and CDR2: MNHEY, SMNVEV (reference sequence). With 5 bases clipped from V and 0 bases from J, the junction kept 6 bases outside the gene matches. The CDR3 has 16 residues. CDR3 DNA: TGTGCCAGCAGTACCCGGGACAGGAGCTCTGGAAACACCATATATTTT. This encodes CASSTRDRSSGNTIYF.

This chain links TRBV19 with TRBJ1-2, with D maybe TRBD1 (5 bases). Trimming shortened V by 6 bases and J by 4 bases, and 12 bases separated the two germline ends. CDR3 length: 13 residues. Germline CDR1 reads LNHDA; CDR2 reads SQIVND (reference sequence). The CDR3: CASSLQRGYGYTF. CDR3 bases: TGTGCCAGTAGCCTACAAAGGGGCTATGGCTACACCTTC.

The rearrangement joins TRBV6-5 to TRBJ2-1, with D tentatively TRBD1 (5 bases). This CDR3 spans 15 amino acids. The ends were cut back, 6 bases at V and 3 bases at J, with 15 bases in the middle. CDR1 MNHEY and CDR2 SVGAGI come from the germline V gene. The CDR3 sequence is CASRSGPGNYNEQFF. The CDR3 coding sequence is TGTGCCAGCAGGTCCGGGCCAGGGAACTACAATGAGCAGTTCTTC.

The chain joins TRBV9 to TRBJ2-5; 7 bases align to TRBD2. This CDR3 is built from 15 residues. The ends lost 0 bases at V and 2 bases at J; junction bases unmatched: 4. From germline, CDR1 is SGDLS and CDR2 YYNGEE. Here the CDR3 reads CASSVGLAEQETQYF. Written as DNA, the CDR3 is TGTGCCAGCAGCGTAGGGCTAGCGGAACAAGAGACCCAGTACTTC.

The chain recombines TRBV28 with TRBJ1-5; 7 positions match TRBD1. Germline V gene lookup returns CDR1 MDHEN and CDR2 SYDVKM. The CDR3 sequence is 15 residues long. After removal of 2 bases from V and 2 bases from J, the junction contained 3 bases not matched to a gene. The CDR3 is CASSLVGGGNQPQHF. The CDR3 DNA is TGTGCCAGCAGTTTAGTAGGGGGCGGCAATCAGCCCCAGCATTTT.

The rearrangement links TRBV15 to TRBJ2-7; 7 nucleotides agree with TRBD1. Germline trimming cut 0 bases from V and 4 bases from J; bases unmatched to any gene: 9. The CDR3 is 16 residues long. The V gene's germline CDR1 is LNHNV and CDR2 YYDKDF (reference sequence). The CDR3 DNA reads TGTGCCACCAGCAGAGATCTCCGACAGGGAAGATACGAGCAGTACTTC. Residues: CATSRDLRQGRYEQYF.

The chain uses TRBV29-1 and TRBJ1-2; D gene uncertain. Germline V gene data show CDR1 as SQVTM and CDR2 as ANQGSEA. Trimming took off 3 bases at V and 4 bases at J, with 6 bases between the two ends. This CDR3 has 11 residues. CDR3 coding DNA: TGCAGCGTTGAGGCACCCTATGGCTACACCTTC. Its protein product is CSVEAPYGYTF. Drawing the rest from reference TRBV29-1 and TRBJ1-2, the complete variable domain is SAVISQKPSRDICQRGTSLTIQCQVDSQVTMMFWYRQQPGQSLTLIATANQGSEATYESGFVIDKFPISRPNLTFSTLTVSNMSPEDSSIYLCSVEAPYGYTFGSGTRLTVV.

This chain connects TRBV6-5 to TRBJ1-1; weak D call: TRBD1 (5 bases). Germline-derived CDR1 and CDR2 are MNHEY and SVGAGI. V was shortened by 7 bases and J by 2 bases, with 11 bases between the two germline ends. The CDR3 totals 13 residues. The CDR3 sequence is CASIGATNTEAFF. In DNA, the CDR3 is TGTGCCAGCATTGGGGCAACCAACACTGAAGCTTTCTTT.

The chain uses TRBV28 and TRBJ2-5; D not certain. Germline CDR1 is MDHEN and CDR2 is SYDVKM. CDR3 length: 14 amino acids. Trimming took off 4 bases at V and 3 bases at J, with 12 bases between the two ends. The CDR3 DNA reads TGTGCCAGCAGTTCCCGCAGGCAGAAAGAGACCCAGTACTTC. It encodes CASSSRRQKETQYF.

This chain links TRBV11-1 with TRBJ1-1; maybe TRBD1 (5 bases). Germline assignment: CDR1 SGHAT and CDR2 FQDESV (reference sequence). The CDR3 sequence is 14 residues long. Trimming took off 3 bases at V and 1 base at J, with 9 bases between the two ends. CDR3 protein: CASSFSTGNTEAFF. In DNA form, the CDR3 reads TGTGCCAGCAGCTTTTCTACAGGGAACACTGAAGCTTTCTTT.